The 16 T cell receptor beta chains below were found in one sample sequenced in a study of cytotoxic CD8 clonotypes in ibrutinib-treated CLL. Generated by immunoSEQ multiplex PCR, the TCRdb table keeps only in-frame clones and is missing some. The repertoire holds tens of thousands of clones, 83% seen once, with around 37% in the top ten. This specimen was PBMCs, taken after 24 months of ibrutinib treatment. These receptors were taken from a human donor with chronic lymphocytic leukemia.

The chain recombines TRBV9 with TRBJ2-1; 10 bases map to TRBD2. V dropped 4 bases and J dropped 9; count of bases not matched to a gene: 13. This CDR3 comprises 16 residues. The germline gives CDR1 SGDLS, CDR2 YYNGEE. The CDR3 here is CASSPLAGEGRGEQFF. In DNA, the CDR3 is TGTGCCAGCAGCCCTCTAGCGGGAGAAGGGCGGGGTGAGCAGTTCTTC.

The chain employs TRBV7-2 and TRBJ1-3; no clear D. The CDR3 spans 13 residues. CDR1 is SGHTA and CDR2 is FQGNSA in the germline V gene. Trimming took off 3 bases at V and 8 bases at J, with 11 bases between the two ends. CDR3 loop: CASSFYMEDTIYF. The CDR3 coding sequence is TGTGCCAGCAGCTTCTACATGGAGGACACCATATATTTT.

This clone was detected only once. The V call is TRBV7-2, the J call TRBJ2-7, with a tentative D call TRBD2 (5 bases). This CDR3 is built from 13 residues. V lost 10 bases to trimming and J lost 1 base, with 14 bases between them. Looked up from germline, CDR1 is SGHTA and CDR2 is FQGNSA. CDR3 residues: CATRPGDSYEQYF. The CDR3 coding sequence is TGTGCCACCAGACCCGGGGATTCCTACGAGCAGTACTTC.

This chain joins TRBV2 and TRBJ2-1; 11 nucleotides line up with TRBD2. After removal of 3 bases from V and 6 bases from J, the junction contained 10 bases not matched to a gene. The CDR3 has 17 residues. Germline CDR1 is SNHLY and CDR2 is FYNNEI. The CDR3: CASSDRLAGRSGNEQFF. CDR3 nucleotide sequence: TGTGCCAGCAGTGATAGACTAGCGGGGAGGTCGGGCAATGAGCAGTTCTTC.

V is TRBV7-2 and J is TRBJ1-5; 7 bases align to TRBD1. Trimming took 4 bases from V and 4 from J; bases not matched to a gene: 4. The CDR3 contains 14 residues. Germline CDR1 SGHTA, CDR2 FQGNSA. The CDR3 region has the DNA TGTGCCAGCAGCTCCCAGGGACAGAATCAGCCCCAGCATTTT. Its protein is CASSSQGQNQPQHF. The full variable domain, with the rest looked up from reference TRBV7-2 and TRBJ1-5, is GAGVSQSPSNKVTEKGKDVELRCDPISGHTALYWYRQSLGQGLEFLIYFQGNSAPDKSGLPSDRFSAERTGGSVSTLTIQRTQQEDSAVYLCASSSQGQNQPQHFGDGTRLSIL.

V gene TRBV27 combines with J gene TRBJ1-3; D call uncertain. There are 14 residues in the CDR3. Trimming took off 6 bases at V and 0 bases at J, with 9 bases between the two ends. Germline CDR1 is MNHEY and CDR2 is SMNVEV (reference sequence). The CDR3 region has the DNA TGTGCCAGCAGCCCAGACCTCTCTGGAAACACCATATATTTT. Amino acid sequence: CASSPDLSGNTIYF.

This rearrangement joins TRBV7-2 to TRBJ1-2; TRBD1 might be the D (6 bases). Germline CDR1 is SGHTA and CDR2 is FQGNSA. V dropped 3 bases and J dropped 4 bases, with 12 bases sitting between them. The CDR3 runs 14 residues. CDR3 DNA sequence: TGTGCCAGCAGCTTGGACAGTTCCCTCTATGGCTACACCTTC. Its protein product is CASSLDSSLYGYTF.

CDR3 amino acids: CASSIGQGHQPQHF. The CDR3 DNA follows: TGTGCCAGTAGTATAGGACAGGGTCATCAGCCCCAGCATTTT. The chain couples TRBV19 to TRBJ1-5, with 7 bases fitting TRBD1. The germline V gene has CDR1 LNHDA and CDR2 SQIVND (reference sequence). Trimming cost V 1 base and J 5 bases; bases outside gene matches: 2. CDR3 length: 14 residues.

This rearrangement joins TRBV19 to TRBJ1-2, with no clear D. V lost 1 base and J 2 bases, leaving 5 bases between the germline ends. The CDR3 totals 13 residues. Germline CDR1 reads LNHDA; CDR2 reads SQIVND (reference sequence). The CDR3 region has the DNA TGTGCCAGTAGTATAGGGAGCAACTATGGCTACACCTTC. As protein: CASSIGSNYGYTF.

This clone was seen once. The chain has TRBV7-7 and TRBJ2-5; D is uncertain. Germline CDR1 and CDR2: SSHAT and FNYEAQ (reference sequence). Trimming shortened V by 3 bases and J by 5 bases, and 19 bases separated the two germline ends. The CDR3 runs 16 residues. CDR3 DNA: TGTGCCAGCAGCTTGGGTTCCCCCGGCCTAAGTGAGACCCAGTACTTC. It codes for CASSLGSPGLSETQYF.

A word on this clone: This may arise from a read error, as a much more abundant clone is one base away. The CDR3 region is CASSGYNEQFF. In nucleotides, the CDR3 is TGTGCCAGCAGCGGATACAATGAGCAGTTCTTC. The chain uses TRBV7-8 and TRBJ2-1; D is unresolved. The V end was cut by 5 bases, the J end by 4 bases, with 3 bases between. Germline V CDR1 and CDR2: SGHVS, FQNEAQ. The CDR3 is made up of 11 amino acids. Drawing the rest from reference TRBV7-8 and TRBJ2-1, the complete variable domain is GAGVSQSPRYKVAKRGQDVALRCDPISGHVSLFWYQQALGQGPEFLTYFQNEAQLDKSGLPSDRFFAERPEGSVSTLKIQRTQQEDSAVYLCASSGYNEQFFGPGTRLTVL.

This clone was observed a few times. Other nucleotide sequences in the sample specify the same CDR3. This chain uses TRBV6-5 with TRBJ1-2, with 7 bases aligning to TRBD1. Trimming took 5 bases from V and 5 from J; bases not matched to a gene: 8. Germline lookup yields CDR1 MNHEY and CDR2 SVGAGI. This CDR3 is built from 14 residues. CDR3: CASSGRGQTYGYTF. Here the CDR3 DNA reads TGTGCCAGCAGTGGCCGGGGACAGACTTATGGCTACACCTTC.

The chain employs TRBV30 and TRBJ1-3; 7 positions agree with TRBD1. Germline values: CDR1 GTSNPN, CDR2 SVGIG (reference sequence). J was trimmed by 6 bases and V by 3 bases; bases with no gene match: 2. The CDR3 spans 12 residues. The CDR3 is CAWRTGPNTIYF. Here the CDR3 DNA reads TGTGCCTGGAGGACAGGGCCAAACACCATATATTTT.

V gene TRBV29-1 combines with J gene TRBJ2-7, with D maybe TRBD1 (5 bases). CDR1 and CDR2 from the germline V gene are SQVTM and ANQGSEA. There are 14 residues in the CDR3. V lost 6 bases, J lost 3 bases, and 18 bases lay in between. The CDR3 nucleotides are TGCAGCGTGTCCTCAAAGGCAAGGGGCTACGAGCAGTACTTC. Its translation is CSVSSKARGYEQYF.

J is TRBJ2-5 and V is TRBV21-1; the D segment call TRBD1 is taken from the table without a DNA check. TRBV21-1 is a recognized pseudogene. This CDR3 is built from 13 residues. CDR3 amino acids: CASSYRARETQYF. CDR3 nucleotide sequence: TGTGCCAGCAGCTACAGGGCCCGAGAGACCCAGTACTTC.

V and J are TRBV19 and TRBJ2-5, with D hard to call. This CDR3 comprises 14 residues. V shed 5 bases and J shed 3 bases, with 13 bases lying between them. Germline CDR1 reads LNHDA; CDR2 reads SQIVND (reference sequence). The CDR3 loop reads CASSLGRVEETQYF. CDR3 nucleotide sequence: TGTGCCAGTAGTCTTGGACGGGTAGAAGAGACCCAGTACTTC.